These 22 T cell receptor beta chains were all obtained from the same sample, sequenced in a study of T-cell memory formation after mild COVID-19. TCRdb called the 5' RACE reads again in MiXCR, with one record for every CDR3 protein. Here the sample spans roughly 300,000 distinct CDR3 sequences, approximately 13% being singletons. The sample consisted of PBMCs or a T cell subset sorted from them (not recorded which). The receptors were gathered from a man between 18 and 35 years old who had mild COVID-19 (a few samples of this study predate the infection). Cell type and time point are not known.

V and J are TRBV12-3 or TRBV12-4 and TRBJ2-5, with D perhaps TRBD2 (5 bases). V lost 5 bases and J lost 3, with 10 bases in between. The CDR3 extends over 13 amino acids. The CDR3 sequence: CASSARAEETQYF. For the CDR3, the DNA is TGTGCCAGCAGTGCGCGGGCAGAAGAGACCCAGTACTTC.

This clonotype was seen a few times. The CDR3 is CASSWAPVGTDTQYF. DNA for the CDR3: TGTGCCAGCAGCTGGGCCCCTGTAGGCACAGATACGCAGTATTTT. This rearrangement joins TRBV7-2 to TRBJ2-3; D unresolved. The CDR3 covers 15 residues. Germline assignment: CDR1 SGHTA and CDR2 FQGNSA. With 4 bases removed from V and 1 base from J, the gap between germline ends came to 12 bases.

This clonotype was detected only a few times. The chain links TRBV6-2 or TRBV6-3 to TRBJ1-1; 8 nucleotides align to TRBD1. Looked up from germline, CDR1 is MNHEY and CDR2 is SVGEGT. V shed 6 bases and J 2 bases; nucleotides not matched to a gene: 5. The CDR3 contains 14 residues. DNA for the CDR3: TGTGCCAGCAGAACTCAGGGGGCCAACACTGAAGCTTTCTTT. This codes for CASRTQGANTEAFF.

This clonotype was picked up one time. The CDR3 spells CASSVVGQVTGELFF. CDR3 DNA: TGCGCCAGCAGCGTCGTTGGACAGGTAACCGGGGAGCTGTTTTTT. This chain connects TRBV5-1 to TRBJ2-2; 7 nucleotides align to TRBD1. V shed 4 bases and J 5 bases; nucleotides not matched to a gene: 8. The CDR3 runs to 15 residues. The germline CDR1 and CDR2 sequences are SGHRS and YFSETQ. Using reference TRBV5-1 and TRBJ2-2 for the parts outside the CDR3, the full variable domain is KAGVTQTPRYLIKTRGQQVTLSCSPISGHRSVSWYQQTPGQGLQFLFEYFSETQRNKGNFPGRFSGRQFSNSRSEMNVSTLELGDSALYLCASSVVGQVTGELFFGEGSRLTVL.

CDR3 protein: CASSAIGTGVTGELFF. In DNA, the CDR3 is TGTGCCAGCAGCGCGATTGGGACCGGAGTCACCGGGGAGCTGTTTTTT. V is TRBV9 and J is TRBJ2-2, with D tentatively TRBD1 or TRBD2 (5 bases each). V was cut by 3 bases and J by 4 bases, with 16 bases left in between. CDR3 length: 16 residues. The V gene's germline CDR1 is SGDLS and CDR2 YYNGEE.

With respect to this clonotype: Relative to the germline gene, one junction end is altered; a read error may explain this. The chain is built from TRBV6-5 and TRBJ2-7; D possibly matches TRBD1 or TRBD2 (5 bases each). The CDR3 spans 15 residues. CDR1 is MNHEY, CDR2 SVGAGI, per germline. In nucleotides, the CDR3 is TGTGGCAGCAGGGCCCTACCTGGGACGGCCTACGAGCAGTACTTC. Translating gives CGSRALPGTAYEQYF.

This clonotype was counted between two and nine times. As DNA, the CDR3 is TGTGCCAGCAGTGAATGGCGGGCAGGTGGGGGCGAGCAGTACTTC. Protein: CASSEWRAGGGEQYF. J is TRBJ2-7 and V is TRBV25-1, with D tentatively TRBD1 or TRBD2 (5 bases each). The CDR3 covers 15 residues. The germline CDR1 and CDR2 sequences are MGHDK and SYGVNS. Trimming stripped 1 base from V and 6 bases from J, with 16 bases between.

This clonotype was recorded many times. This sequence joins TRBV5-1 and TRBJ1-2; a weak D match, TRBD1 (5 bases). V dropped 4 bases and J dropped 8 bases, with 18 bases sitting between them. The CDR3 contains 14 residues. The germline CDR1 and CDR2 sequences are SGHRS and YFSETQ. This chain's CDR3 is CASSRPGEGRGYTF. The CDR3, as DNA: TGCGCCAGCAGCCGGCCGGGGGAAGGTCGAGGCTACACCTTC.

V gene TRBV4-1 combines with J gene TRBJ1-1; TRBD1 agrees at 7 bases. CDR1 and CDR2 from the germline V gene are MGHRA and YSYEKL. This CDR3 comprises 15 residues. The trim removed 4 bases at V and 5 bases at J, leaving 10 bases unmatched. CDR3 region: CASSPGRGRRTEAFF. In nucleotides, the CDR3 is TGCGCCAGCAGCCCCGGAAGGGGGCGGCGGACTGAAGCTTTCTTT.

This chain links TRBV7-3 with TRBJ2-7; D is ambiguous. Germline V lookup: CDR1 SGHTA, CDR2 FQGTGA. V lost 2 bases to trimming and J lost 3 bases, with 8 bases between them. The CDR3 has 13 residues. Here the CDR3 reads CASSLVGGYEQYF. The CDR3 nucleotides read TGTGCCAGCAGCTTAGTCGGTGGCTACGAGCAGTACTTC.

This clonotype was seen many times. As DNA, the CDR3 is TGTGCCAGCAGCTCGTCAAACACAGATACGCAGTATTTT. It is translated as CASSSSNTDTQYF. This chain links TRBV7-2 with TRBJ2-3; the D is unclear. The V and J ends lost 4 bases and 2 bases respectively, with 7 bases between them. The CDR3 totals 13 residues. Germline-derived CDR1 and CDR2 are SGHTA and FQGNSA. Looking up the rest from reference TRBV7-2 and TRBJ2-3 gives the full variable domain: GAGVSQSPSNKVTEKGKDVELRCDPISGHTALYWYRQSLGQGLEFLIYFQGNSAPDKSGLPSDRFSAERTGGSVSTLTIQRTQQEDSAVYLCASSSSNTDTQYFGPGTRLTVL.

This clonotype was recorded a few times. The rearrangement links TRBV7-2 to TRBJ2-7; D may be TRBD2 (5 bases). V dropped 5 bases and J dropped 3 bases, with 11 bases sitting between them. The CDR3 is made up of 13 amino acids. Germline V gene data show CDR1 as SGHTA and CDR2 as FQGNSA. In DNA form, the CDR3 reads TGTGCCAGCAGCCCCGACTACCGCTACGAGCAGTACGTC. Translation gives CASSPDYRYEQYV.

There are a few counts of this clonotype. The genes are TRBV11-2 and TRBJ2-7, with D unclear. The CDR3 totals 12 residues. Between the trimmed V and J ends, which lost 5 bases and 1 base, there was a span of 6 bases. CDR1 SGHAT and CDR2 FQNNGV come from the germline V gene. CDR3 amino acids: CASSRQSYEQYF. As DNA, the CDR3 is TGTGCCAGCAGCCGCCAGTCCTACGAGCAGTACTTC. Variable domain in full (rest from reference TRBV11-2 and TRBJ2-7): EAGVAQSPRYKIIEKRQSVAFWCNPISGHATLYWYQQILGQGPKLLIQFQNNGVVDDSQLPKDRFSAERLKGVDSTLKIQPAKLEDSAVYLCASSRQSYEQYFGPGTRLTVT.

This clonotype was seen only a few times. The chain employs TRBV9 and TRBJ2-1, with unresolved D. The CDR3 runs to 15 residues. Germline CDR1 is SGDLS and CDR2 is YYNGEE. Trimming removed 0 bases at V and 4 bases at J, with 11 bases between. CDR3 DNA sequence: TGTGCCAGCAGCGTAGGCTCAGCGAGATACAATGAGCAGTTCTTC. Its protein product is CASSVGSARYNEQFF.

The chain couples TRBV2 to TRBJ2-6; possibly TRBD2 for D (5 bases). This CDR3 region has 15 residues. The ends were cut back, 9 bases at V and 0 bases at J, with 12 bases in the middle. Per germline, CDR1 SNHLY and CDR2 FYNNEI. This CDR3 reads CASSTGISGANVLTF. CDR3 nucleotide sequence: TGTGCCAGTAGTACGGGGATCTCTGGGGCCAACGTCCTGACTTTC.

The rearrangement uses TRBV5-4 and TRBJ1-1; D unclear. The CDR3 has 14 amino acids. Trimming cost V 4 bases and J 5 bases, with 15 bases left between them. The V gene's germline CDR1 is SGHNT and CDR2 YYREEE (reference sequence). CDR3 sequence: CASSPRPSSTEAFF. The CDR3 region has the DNA TGTGCCAGCAGCCCAAGACCCAGTTCGACTGAAGCTTTCTTT.

The chain couples TRBV5-6 to TRBJ2-4; D unresolved. Per the germline V gene, CDR1 is SGHDT and CDR2 is YYEEEE. V lost 5 bases to trimming and J lost 0 bases, with 18 bases between them. This CDR3 has 17 amino acids. CDR3 DNA sequence: TGTGCCAGCAGTCCGAGCACGACGCACAAAGCCAAAAACATTCAGTACTTC. It codes for CASSPSTTHKAKNIQYF.

The rearrangement uses TRBV28 and TRBJ1-1; a weak D match, TRBD1 (5 bases). Germline assignment: CDR1 MDHEN and CDR2 SYDVKM. V lost 6 bases and J lost 3, with 17 bases in between. This CDR3 contains 15 residues. In nucleotides, the CDR3 is TGTGCCAGCAGACGAGAAAGGGGTGGGTACACTGAAGCTTTCTTT. As protein: CASRRERGGYTEAFF.

This chain uses TRBV11-2 with TRBJ2-3; the D gene is possibly TRBD2 (6 bases). Trimming stripped 5 bases from V and 4 bases from J, with 16 bases between. The CDR3 totals 15 residues. Per the germline V gene, CDR1 is SGHAT and CDR2 is FQNNGV. The CDR3 DNA sequence: TGTGCCAGCAGCCCCCGGGGGAGGAGCCCAGATACGCAGTATTTT. Its translation is CASSPRGRSPDTQYF.

This clonotype ranks as hyperexpanded. V is TRBV7-9 and J is TRBJ2-1; D may be TRBD1 (5 bases). CDR3 length: 14 residues. V was cut by 5 bases and J by 9 bases, with 17 bases left in between. Per germline, CDR1 SEHNR and CDR2 FQNEAQ (reference sequence). The CDR3 DNA is TGTGCCAGCAGCCCAAGGGCAGGGAAGGGTGAGCAGTTCTTC. Translating gives CASSPRAGKGEQFF.

This clonotype has more than one count but fewer than ten. The rearrangement uses TRBV19 and TRBJ2-3; either TRBD1 or TRBD2 may fit D (5 bases each). CDR1 and CDR2 from the germline V gene are LNHDA and SQIVND (reference sequence). The CDR3 has 14 residues. The V and J ends lost 7 bases and 4 bases respectively, with 15 bases between them. The CDR3 sequence: CASIPGRGADTQYF. The CDR3 region has the DNA TGTGCCAGTATTCCCGGACGAGGGGCAGATACGCAGTATTTT.

This clonotype was recorded a few times. This chain links TRBV10-3 with TRBJ1-6; no firm D call. This CDR3 has 12 residues. Germline CDR1 ENHRY, CDR2 SYGVKD. Trimming removed 8 bases from V and 8 bases from J, with 10 bases in between. CDR3 nucleotide sequence: TGTGCCATCGGCGGATCGGATTCACCCCTCCACTTT. It yields the protein CAIGGSDSPLHF.